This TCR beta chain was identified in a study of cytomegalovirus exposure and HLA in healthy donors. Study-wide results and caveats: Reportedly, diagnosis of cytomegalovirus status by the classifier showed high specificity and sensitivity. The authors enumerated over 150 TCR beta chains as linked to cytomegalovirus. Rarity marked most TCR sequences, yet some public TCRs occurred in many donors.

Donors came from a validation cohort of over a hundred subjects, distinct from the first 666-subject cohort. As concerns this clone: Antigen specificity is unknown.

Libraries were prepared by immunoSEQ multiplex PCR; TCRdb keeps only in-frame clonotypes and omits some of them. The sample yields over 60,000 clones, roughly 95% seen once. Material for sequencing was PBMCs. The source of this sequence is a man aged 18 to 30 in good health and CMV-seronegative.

CDR3 region: CASSFSGGASSYEQYF. The CDR3, as DNA: TGTGCCAGCAGCTTCTCAGGGGGCGCGAGCTCCTACGAGCAGTACTTC. The chain carries TRBV11-2 and TRBJ2-7, with 8 bases fitting TRBD1. The CDR3 has 16 amino acids. The V gene end was trimmed by 3 bases and the J gene end by 0 bases; junction bases not matched to a gene: 7. Looked up from germline, CDR1 is SGHAT and CDR2 is FQNNGV.